Sequencing of this TCR beta chain was carried out in a study of blood T cell repertoires in COVID-19. Study background: PBMCs, B-cell-depleted T cells, or T cells provided the cDNA or gDNA that made up the material.

In this sample, this clone turned up once. Original analysis: Estimated nucleated cell counts came from reference gene primer amplification. Clones were sequenced by immunoSEQ multiplex PCR, and TCRdb holds only the in-frame ones, with some missing. The V and J calls and clone size were taken over from that table, and D and trimming were inferred from the DNA. The sample consists of about 250,000 clones, about 83% of them appearing once. The CDR3 sequence is 14 residues long. The V segment lost 0 bases and the J segment 9 bases; nucleotides outside the gene matches: 5. Looked up from germline, CDR1 is SGHRS and CDR2 is YFSETQ.

This sequence originates from a man aged 35 to 55 with active or convalescent COVID-19. The source material was peripheral blood. This rearrangement joins TRBV5-1 to TRBJ2-1, with TRBD1 matching over 8 bases. CDR3 DNA: TGCGCCAGCAGCTTGGGGCAGGGGGCAAGTGAGCAGTTCTTC. This translates into CASSLGQGASEQFF.